The 24 T cell receptor beta chains below come from one sample, sequenced in a study of CD8 T cells in Susac syndrome. RNA amounts of roughly 0.45 to 1 ug underwent reverse transcription with random hexamers. One entry per CDR3 protein results from TCRdb running MiXCR on the immunoSEQ multiplex PCR reads. The sample lists about 160,000 distinct CDR3 sequences; around 93% were seen once. Sequencing was performed on CD4+ T cells from PBMCs. The source is a human donor in good health.

The CDR3 spells CASSLDRANTGELFF. CDR3 DNA: TGCGCCAGCAGCCTGGACAGGGCGAACACCGGGGAGCTGTTTTTT. The genes are TRBV5-1 and TRBJ2-2; 8 nucleotides align to TRBD1. CDR1 is SGHRS and CDR2 is YFSETQ in the germline V gene. This CDR3 has 15 amino acids. After removal of 4 bases from V and 0 bases from J, the junction contained 2 bases not matched to a gene. Complete variable domain (other parts from reference TRBV5-1 and TRBJ2-2): KAGVTQTPRYLIKTRGQQVTLSCSPISGHRSVSWYQQTPGQGLQFLFEYFSETQRNKGNFPGRFSGRQFSNSRSEMNVSTLELGDSALYLCASSLDRANTGELFFGEGSRLTVL.

The chain combines TRBV5-1 with TRBJ2-2; 11 bases fit TRBD2. Trimming took 2 bases from V and 5 from J; bases not matched to a gene: 8. Germline V gives CDR1 SGHRS, CDR2 YFSETQ. The CDR3 sequence is 17 residues long. CDR3 residues: CASSLDTGTSGTGELFF. The CDR3 DNA reads as TGCGCCAGCAGCTTAGACACAGGGACTAGCGGAACCGGGGAGCTGTTTTTT.

This sequence joins TRBV5-4 and TRBJ2-2; TRBD2 agrees at 7 bases. This CDR3 has 19 residues. Germline assignment: CDR1 SGHNT and CDR2 YYREEE (reference sequence). Germline trimming cut 1 base from V and 0 bases from J; bases unmatched to any gene: 12. Written as DNA, the CDR3 is TGTGCCAGCAGCTTGCGTTCCAGCGGGGAGTTCGCGAACACCGGGGAGCTGTTTTTT. Translation: CASSLRSSGEFANTGELFF.

This chain joins TRBV7-3 and TRBJ2-1; either TRBD1 or TRBD2 may fit D (5 bases each). Germline CDR1 and CDR2: SGHTA and FQGTGA. CDR3 size: 11 residues. V was cut by 5 bases and J by 10 bases, with 9 bases left in between. The DNA of the CDR3 is TGTGCCAGCAGCCCAGGGAGCGAGCAGTTCTTC. Encoded protein: CASSPGSEQFF.

The rearrangement links TRBV5-4 to TRBJ2-1; 9 bases match TRBD1. V was pared by 0 bases and J by 9 bases, with 7 bases of the junction left unmatched. Germline assignment: CDR1 SGHNT and CDR2 YYREEE (reference sequence). The CDR3 totals 15 residues. The DNA for the CDR3 is TGTGCCAGCAGCTTGGGAGGTACAGGGGGCGGTGAGCAGTTCTTC. This translates into CASSLGGTGGGEQFF. Together with reference TRBV5-4 and TRBJ2-1, the CDR3 gives the full variable domain: ETGVTQSPTHLIKTRGQQVTLRCSSQSGHNTVSWYQQALGQGPQFIFQYYREEENGRGNFPPRFSGLQFPNYSSELNVNALELDDSALYLCASSLGGTGGGEQFFGPGTRLTVL.

The chain recombines TRBV2 with TRBJ2-1, with D perhaps matching TRBD1 (6 bases). The CDR3 runs to 12 residues. Germline lookup yields CDR1 SNHLY and CDR2 FYNNEI. V gave up 4 bases and J gave up 8 bases, with 9 bases separating them. CDR3 bases: TGTGCCAGCAGTGGAGGGGGTGATGAGCAGTTCTTC. Residues: CASSGGGDEQFF.

The chain employs TRBV3-1 and TRBJ2-1; 8 bases line up with TRBD1. The V gene end was trimmed by 0 bases and the J gene end by 7 bases; junction bases not matched to a gene: 5. The germline V gene encodes CDR1 LGHDT and CDR2 YNNKEL (reference sequence). CDR3 length: 15 amino acids. The CDR3 loop is CASSQDQGARNEQFF. The CDR3 DNA reads TGTGCCAGCAGCCAAGATCAGGGGGCGCGTAATGAGCAGTTCTTC.

CDR3 nucleotides: TGCAGTGGGAATAATCGGGGCACAGATACGCAGTATTTT. This sequence encodes CSGNNRGTDTQYF. This chain links TRBV20-1 with TRBJ2-3; D is uncertain. Trimming stripped 7 bases from V and 1 base from J, with 12 bases between. Germline V gene lookup returns CDR1 DFQATT and CDR2 SNEGSKA (reference sequence). CDR3 length equals 13 residues.

This clonotype was seen a few times. V usage is TRBV12-3 or TRBV12-4 and J usage is TRBJ2-5, with 7 bases identical to TRBD2. V lost 5 bases, J lost 5 bases, and 5 bases stayed unmatched. The CDR3 has 13 residues. This CDR3 reads CASSMTSFETQYF. The CDR3 DNA reads TGTGCCAGCAGTATGACTAGCTTCGAGACCCAGTACTTC.

J is TRBJ2-4 and V is TRBV11-2; D may be TRBD2 (5 bases). Looked up from germline, CDR1 is SGHAT and CDR2 is FQNNGV. CDR3 size: 16 residues. Trimming removed 4 bases from V and 0 bases from J, with 13 bases in between. CDR3 sequence (DNA): TGTGCCAGCAGCTCCCGGACTTTTCTAGCCAAAAACATTCAGTACTTC. Its translation: CASSSRTFLAKNIQYF.

This chain links TRBV6-5 with TRBJ2-1; 12 positions match TRBD2. The J segment lost 6 bases and the V segment lost 5 bases, leaving 5 bases of the junction unmatched. The CDR3 runs 15 residues. Per germline, CDR1 MNHEY and CDR2 SVGAGI. This chain's CDR3 is CASSQGTSGRNEQFF. For the CDR3, the DNA is TGTGCCAGCAGTCAAGGGACTAGCGGGCGCAATGAGCAGTTCTTC.

The chain links TRBV29-1 to TRBJ2-5; D remains unclear. Trimming left V 7 bases short and J 2 bases short, with 8 bases between. CDR3 length: 11 residues. The germline V gene has CDR1 SQVTM and CDR2 ANQGSEA. This CDR3 reads CSGSSQETQYF. The CDR3 DNA reads as TGCAGCGGTTCGTCGCAAGAGACCCAGTACTTC.

The chain combines TRBV6-6 with TRBJ2-5; possible D gene TRBD1, 6 bases. Germline V gene sequence: CDR1 MNHNY, CDR2 SVGAGI (reference sequence). The CDR3 is 15 amino acids. V was cut by 2 bases and J by 0 bases, with 10 bases left in between. CDR3 residues: CASSYGTTYQETQYF. The CDR3 nucleotides read TGTGCCAGCAGTTACGGGACAACGTACCAAGAGACCCAGTACTTC.

J is TRBJ2-2 and V is TRBV12-3 or TRBV12-4; a possible D gene is TRBD1 (6 bases). Trimming took off 3 bases at V and 1 base at J, with 9 bases between the two ends. The CDR3 has 15 residues. CDR3 protein: CASSLLQGNTGELFF. The CDR3 nucleotides are TGTGCCAGCAGTTTGTTACAGGGGAACACCGGGGAGCTGTTTTTT.

CDR3 in DNA: TGTGCCAGCAGTTTTTCGGGGTCCCCCCAAGAGACCCAGTACTTC. Its translation is CASSFSGSPQETQYF. V is TRBV5-4 and J is TRBJ2-5; TRBD2 might be the D (5 bases). The germline V gene has CDR1 SGHNT and CDR2 YYREEE (reference sequence). The CDR3 contains 15 residues. V was clipped by 5 bases and J by 1 base, with 15 bases between them.

This clonotype was recorded once. This CDR3 is CASSHTGVNYGYTF. DNA of the CDR3: TGTGCCAGCAGCCACACAGGGGTCAACTATGGCTACACCTTC. This rearrangement joins TRBV3-1 to TRBJ1-2; 7 bases agree with TRBD1. The V gene end was trimmed by 3 bases and the J gene end by 2 bases; junction bases not matched to a gene: 3. The V gene's germline CDR1 is LGHDT and CDR2 YNNKEL (reference sequence). The CDR3 has 14 amino acids.

V is TRBV6-1 and J is TRBJ1-6; D is ambiguous. The CDR3 is made up of 13 amino acids. Trimming removed 7 bases from V and 9 bases from J, with 13 bases in between. Germline loops: CDR1 MNHNS, CDR2 SASEGT. The DNA for the CDR3 is TGTGCCAGCATGGTAGTCGAGGGTTCACCCCTCCACTTT. It translates to CASMVVEGSPLHF.

The CDR3 is CASSSGTVSNQPQHF. In DNA form, the CDR3 reads TGTGCCAGCAGTTCCGGGACAGTTAGCAATCAGCCCCAGCATTTT. The chain joins TRBV2 to TRBJ1-5; 7 nucleotides line up with TRBD1. Germline V lookup: CDR1 SNHLY, CDR2 FYNNEI. V gave up 5 bases and J gave up 0 bases; unmatched junction bases: 4. The CDR3 length is 15 residues.

This sequence joins TRBV7-8 and TRBJ2-2; 11 positions match TRBD2. The CDR3 sequence is 17 residues long. The V gene end was trimmed by 5 bases and the J gene end by 4 bases; junction bases not matched to a gene: 9. The germline gives CDR1 SGHVS, CDR2 FQNEAQ. As DNA, the CDR3 is TGTGCCAGCAGCCTTAGCGGGGGGGCCATGGGCACCGGGGAGCTGTTTTTT. Its translation is CASSLSGGAMGTGELFF.

The gene calls are TRBV18 and TRBJ1-2; maybe TRBD1 (5 bases). This CDR3 has 13 amino acids. Deletions cut 0 bases from V and 8 bases from J, with 10 bases between. Germline V gene data show CDR1 as KGHSH and CDR2 as LQKENI. As DNA, the CDR3 is TGTGCCAGCTCACCACCTGGCAGGGAGGGCTACACCTTC. Protein: CASSPPGREGYTF.

J is TRBJ2-7 and V is TRBV7-6; D is perhaps TRBD1 or TRBD2 (7 bases each). The CDR3 consists of 15 residues. The V end lost 6 bases, the J end lost 2 bases, and 17 bases lay between the germline ends. The germline V gene encodes CDR1 SGHVS and CDR2 FNYEAQ. CDR3 sequence reads: CASSPAGGGTYEQYF. DNA of the CDR3: TGTGCCAGCAGTCCAGCAGGGGGAGGGACCTACGAGCAGTACTTC.

This chain connects TRBV12-3 or TRBV12-4 to TRBJ2-1; TRBD2 aligns across 8 bases. The CDR3 has 15 amino acids. V dropped 5 bases and J dropped 4; count of bases not matched to a gene: 7. The CDR3 nucleotides read TGTGCCAGCAGTACTACTAGCGGCCGTTACAATGAGCAGTTCTTC. This sequence encodes CASSTTSGRYNEQFF.

This clonotype was seen just once. The V and J genes are TRBV2 and TRBJ1-6, with D possibly being TRBD1 (6 bases). CDR1 and CDR2 (germline): SNHLY, FYNNEI. The CDR3 is 17 residues long. Trimming took off 4 bases at V and 6 bases at J, with 19 bases between the two ends. The CDR3 reads CASSGGSGVPVNSPLHF. CDR3 nucleotide sequence: TGTGCCAGCAGTGGGGGTTCAGGGGTACCGGTTAATTCACCCCTCCACTTT.

In its sample, this clonotype was seen a few times. This chain links TRBV3-1 with TRBJ1-2, with 8 bases fitting TRBD1. The junction had 4 bases not matched to a gene; V was cut back by 4 bases and J by 3 bases. This CDR3 region has 14 residues. Germline V lookup: CDR1 LGHDT, CDR2 YNNKEL (reference sequence). CDR3 amino acids: CASSRTGKDYGYTF. CDR3 sequence (DNA): TGTGCCAGCAGCCGGACAGGGAAGGACTATGGCTACACCTTC. The whole variable domain, remainder taken from reference TRBV3-1 and TRBJ1-2, is DTAVSQTPKYLVTQMGNDKSIKCEQNLGHDTMYWYKQDSKKFLKIMFSYNNKELIINETVPNRFSPKSPDKAHLNLHINSLELGDSAVYFCASSRTGKDYGYTFGSGTRLTVV.